These 27 T cell receptor beta chains came from one sample sequenced in a study of identifying expanded T cells in peripheral blood. Data came from immunoSEQ multiplex PCR; TCRdb stores just in-frame clones and leaves some out. Here the sample spans 85,000 to 90,000 clones, 86% being singletons. Sample: blood. The receptors originated from a person aged 18 to 75 in good health.

The chain is built from TRBV9 and TRBJ2-2; the D gene is possibly TRBD1 (6 bases). V was trimmed by 2 bases and J by 7 bases, leaving 12 bases between them. CDR3 size: 14 residues. CDR1 and CDR2 (germline): SGDLS, YYNGEE. This CDR3 reads CASSVREGDGELFF. For the CDR3, the DNA is TGTGCCAGCAGCGTTCGAGAGGGGGACGGGGAGCTGTTTTTT.

The V call is TRBV25-1, the J call TRBJ2-5, with D tentatively TRBD1 (6 bases). Germline loops: CDR1 MGHDK, CDR2 SYGVNS. Trimming left V 4 bases short and J 5 bases short, with 14 bases between. CDR3 length: 14 residues. The chain's CDR3 is CASSGTTGLETQYF. In nucleotides, the CDR3 is TGTGCCAGCAGTGGCACTACAGGGCTGGAGACCCAGTACTTC.

This chain uses TRBV27 with TRBJ2-7, with D uncertain. Germline V lookup: CDR1 MNHEY, CDR2 SMNVEV (reference sequence). This CDR3 is built from 15 residues. V was shortened by 0 bases and J by 4 bases, with 13 bases between the two germline ends. CDR3 residues: CASSLSGLSVYEQYF. In nucleotides, the CDR3 is TGTGCCAGCAGTTTATCTGGGCTTTCCGTTTACGAGCAGTACTTC.

The chain couples TRBV9 to TRBJ1-2, with D unresolved. From germline, CDR1 is SGDLS and CDR2 YYNGEE. The CDR3 has 13 amino acids. V shed 5 bases and J shed 6 bases, with 14 bases lying between them. The CDR3 coding sequence is TGTGCCAGCAGTGGATTTAAGGGTGATGGCTACACCTTC. This sequence encodes CASSGFKGDGYTF. The whole variable domain, filled in from reference TRBV9 and TRBJ1-2, reads DSGVTQTPKHLITATGQRVTLRCSPRSGDLSVYWYQQSLDQGLQFLIQYYNGEERAKGNILERFSAQQFPDLHSELNLSSLELGDSALYFCASSGFKGDGYTFGSGTRLTVV.

V usage is TRBV19 and J usage is TRBJ2-1, with a possible D match to TRBD2 (6 bases). Trimming removed 1 base at V and 9 bases at J, with 22 bases between. This CDR3 contains 17 residues. Per germline, CDR1 LNHDA and CDR2 SQIVND (reference sequence). The CDR3 DNA follows: TGTGCCAGTAGTATAGTCACCGCCGGGACTCAGTTTCGTGAGCAGTTCTTC. Its protein is CASSIVTAGTQFREQFF. Variable domain in full (rest from reference TRBV19 and TRBJ2-1): DGGITQSPKYLFRKEGQNVTLSCEQNLNHDAMYWYRQDPGQGLRLIYYSQIVNDFQKGDIAEGYSVSREKKESFPLTVTSAQKNPTAFYLCASSIVTAGTQFREQFFGPGTRLTVL.

The chain combines TRBV5-1 with TRBJ1-3; D gene uncertain. The CDR3 extends over 13 amino acids. Between the trimmed V and J ends, which lost 2 bases and 3 bases, there was a span of 6 bases. The V gene's germline CDR1 is SGHRS and CDR2 YFSETQ. The CDR3 DNA is TGCGCCAGCAGCTTAAGTCTTGGAAACACCATATATTTT. As protein: CASSLSLGNTIYF. Full variable domain (remainder filled in from reference TRBV5-1 and TRBJ1-3): KAGVTQTPRYLIKTRGQQVTLSCSPISGHRSVSWYQQTPGQGLQFLFEYFSETQRNKGNFPGRFSGRQFSNSRSEMNVSTLELGDSALYLCASSLSLGNTIYFGEGSWLTVV.

This chain connects TRBV27 to TRBJ1-1, with TRBD1 matching over 7 bases. The CDR3 has 15 residues. With 1 base clipped from V and 2 bases from J, the junction kept 4 bases outside the gene matches. CDR1 is MNHEY, CDR2 SMNVEV, per germline (reference sequence). CDR3 region: CASSLWGTANTEAFF. The CDR3 coding sequence is TGTGCCAGCAGTTTATGGGGGACAGCCAACACTGAAGCTTTCTTT.

The J gene is TRBJ1-6, the V gene TRBV7-6; D is perhaps TRBD1 (5 bases). CDR1 is SGHVS and CDR2 is FNYEAQ in the germline V gene. The V end lost 5 bases, the J end lost 7 bases, and 15 bases lay between the germline ends. This CDR3 has 15 residues. CDR3 amino acids: CASSNQGVRNSPLHF. In nucleotides, the CDR3 is TGTGCCAGCAGCAATCAAGGGGTAAGGAATTCACCCCTCCACTTT. Supplemented by reference TRBV7-6 and TRBJ1-6, the full variable domain reads GAGVSQSPRYKVTKRGQDVALRCDPISGHVSLYWYRQALGQGPEFLTYFNYEAQQDKSGLPNDRFSAERPEGSISTLTIQRTEQRDSAMYRCASSNQGVRNSPLHFGNGTRLTVT.

The V call is TRBV15, the J call TRBJ2-7; D gene uncertain. V shed 3 bases and J shed 0 bases, with 9 bases lying between them. Germline CDR1 is LNHNV and CDR2 is YYDKDF (reference sequence). CDR3 size: 14 residues. The CDR3 reads CATSRFRNSYEQYF. CDR3 DNA sequence: TGTGCCACCAGCAGGTTTCGGAACTCCTACGAGCAGTACTTC. The variable domain in full, with the rest retrieved from reference TRBV15 and TRBJ2-7, is DAMVIQNPRYQVTQFGKPVTLSCSQTLNHNVMYWYQQKSSQAPKLLFHYYDKDFNNEADTPDNFQSRRPNTSFCFLDIRSPGLGDTAMYLCATSRFRNSYEQYFGPGTRLTVT.

This chain joins TRBV6-6 and TRBJ1-5; tentatively, D is TRBD1 (5 bases). Germline assignment: CDR1 MNHNY and CDR2 SVGAGI (reference sequence). The CDR3 contains 16 residues. Trimming stripped 6 bases from V and 4 bases from J, with 19 bases between. Written as DNA, the CDR3 is TGTGCCAGCAGCATCCAGGGAAACGGAGGGAATCAGCCCCAGCATTTT. Encoded protein: CASSIQGNGGNQPQHF.

The chain is built from TRBV7-7 and TRBJ2-5, with 13 bases fitting TRBD2. J was trimmed by 1 base and V by 3 bases; bases with no gene match: 2. CDR3 size: 16 residues. CDR1 SSHAT and CDR2 FNYEAQ come from the germline V gene (reference sequence). The CDR3 DNA reads as TGTGCCAGCAGCTTGGGACTAGCGGGGTTCCAAGAGACCCAGTACTTC. Its protein is CASSLGLAGFQETQYF. The variable domain in full, completed from reference TRBV7-7 and TRBJ2-5, reads GAGVSQSPRYKVTKRGQDVTLRCDPISSHATLYWYQQALGQGPEFLTYFNYEAQPDKSGLPSDRFSAERPEGSISTLTIQRTEQRDSAMYRCASSLGLAGFQETQYFGPGTRLLVL.

The rearrangement links TRBV12-5 to TRBJ1-3; D gene unclear. This CDR3 has 19 residues. Germline loops: CDR1 LGHNT, CDR2 FRNRAP. Trimming stripped 10 bases from V and 0 bases from J, with 28 bases between. This CDR3 reads CATRLQRYRSRRSGNTIYF. As DNA, the CDR3 is TGTGCTACCCGCCTCCAGAGGTACAGATCTCGACGCTCTGGAAACACCATATATTTT. The full variable domain, in which reference TRBV12-5 and TRBJ1-3 provide the parts outside the CDR3, is DARVTQTPRHKVTEMGQEVTMRCQPILGHNTVFWYRQTMMQGLELLAYFRNRAPLDDSGMPKDRFSAEMPDATLATLKIQPSEPRDSAVYFCATRLQRYRSRRSGNTIYFGEGSWLTVV.

V usage is TRBV4-1 and J usage is TRBJ2-3; D call uncertain. Germline loops: CDR1 MGHRA, CDR2 YSYEKL. V was clipped by 1 base and J by 2 bases, with 13 bases between them. The CDR3 sequence is 16 residues long. The CDR3 loop is CASSQGNYRDTDTQYF. DNA for the CDR3: TGCGCCAGCAGCCAAGGAAATTATAGAGACACAGATACGCAGTATTTT.

The chain's CDR3 is CASSGGHFTEAFF. The CDR3 bases are TGTGCCAGCAGTGGGGGACATTTCACTGAAGCTTTCTTT. The rearrangement links TRBV25-1 to TRBJ1-1; a possible D gene is TRBD1 (6 bases). The V gene lost 4 bases and the J gene lost 4 bases, with 10 bases spanning the gap. In germline, CDR1 is MGHDK, CDR2 SYGVNS. The CDR3 has 13 residues.

Ten or more counts support this clone. The same CDR3 arises from other DNA sequences in this sample as well. The chain joins TRBV7-9 to TRBJ2-7; D gene unclear. From germline, CDR1 is SEHNR and CDR2 FQNEAQ (reference sequence). The CDR3 spans 12 residues. The V end was cut by 5 bases, the J end by 4 bases, with 9 bases between. Written as DNA, the CDR3 is TGTGCCAGCAGCCCAACGGCATACGAGCAGTACTTC. Translation gives CASSPTAYEQYF.

The chain uses TRBV5-1 and TRBJ2-7; 8 bases are shared with TRBD2. Germline CDR1 reads SGHRS; CDR2 reads YFSETQ. The V gene end was trimmed by 2 bases and the J gene end by 6 bases; junction bases not matched to a gene: 19. The CDR3 consists of 18 residues. The CDR3 is CASSFGPGGALLESEQYF. For the CDR3, the DNA is TGCGCCAGCAGCTTTGGCCCCGGGGGGGCCCTCCTGGAGAGCGAGCAGTACTTC.

The V call is TRBV29-1, the J call TRBJ1-2; D remains ambiguous. The germline V gene encodes CDR1 SQVTM and CDR2 ANQGSEA. This CDR3 region has 9 residues. V was pared by 3 bases and J by 8 bases, with 4 bases between. The CDR3 DNA reads as TGCAGCGTTGAGTACGGCTACACCTTC. This sequence encodes CSVEYGYTF.

This chain's CDR3 is CASSPRQGGPTEAFF. The CDR3 DNA sequence: TGTGCCAGCAGCCCCCGACAGGGAGGACCCACTGAAGCTTTCTTT. J is TRBJ1-1 and V is TRBV11-3, with 7 bases that match TRBD1. V was pared by 5 bases and J by 4 bases, with 10 bases of the junction left unmatched. This CDR3 contains 15 residues. Germline V gene sequence: CDR1 SGHNT, CDR2 YENEEA.

The V gene is TRBV19, the J gene TRBJ2-7; D gene uncertain. Trimming took off 3 bases at V and 0 bases at J, with 6 bases between the two ends. The germline gives CDR1 LNHDA, CDR2 SQIVND (reference sequence). The CDR3 is 13 residues long. Here the CDR3 reads CASSIWDSYEQYF. The CDR3 DNA reads as TGTGCCAGTAGTATCTGGGACTCCTACGAGCAGTACTTC.

V usage is TRBV5-8 and J usage is TRBJ1-6; 7 bases agree with TRBD1. The CDR3 sequence is 14 residues long. Looked up from germline, CDR1 is SGHTS and CDR2 is YDEGEE. Germline trimming cut 4 bases from V and 6 bases from J; bases unmatched to any gene: 4. Here the CDR3 DNA reads TGTGCCAGCAGCCTGGGGACAGTTAATTCACCCCTCCACTTT. It translates to CASSLGTVNSPLHF. Filled out from reference TRBV5-8 and TRBJ1-6, the complete variable domain reads EAGVTQSPTHLIKTRGQQATLRCSPISGHTSVYWYQQALGLGLQFLLWYDEGEERNRGNFPPRFSGRQFPNYSSELNVNALELEDSALYLCASSLGTVNSPLHFGNGTRLTVT.

The rearrangement links TRBV7-2 to TRBJ1-2; TRBD1 matches 10 bases. The CDR3 is 16 residues long. V was pared by 1 base and J by 3 bases, with 5 bases of the junction left unmatched. Germline V gene lookup returns CDR1 SGHTA and CDR2 FQGNSA. The DNA for the CDR3 is TGTGCCAGCAGCTTAGTCGCGGGACAGGGGTACTATGGCTACACCTTC. Translated, it gives CASSLVAGQGYYGYTF.

This sequence joins TRBV10-3 and TRBJ2-3, with 8 positions matching TRBD2. J was trimmed by 6 bases and V by 3 bases; bases with no gene match: 5. Germline CDR1 reads ENHRY; CDR2 reads SYGVKD. The CDR3 is 14 residues long. The CDR3 reads CAISERGGRDTQYF. The CDR3 nucleotides are TGTGCCATCAGTGAACGCGGGGGGCGGGATACGCAGTATTTT.

The chain links TRBV7-9 to TRBJ1-1; TRBD1 aligns across 11 bases. Germline loops: CDR1 SEHNR, CDR2 FQNEAQ (reference sequence). V lost 5 bases, J lost 6 bases, and 11 bases stayed unmatched. This CDR3 is built from 16 residues. The CDR3 reads CASSLGGTGGSPEAFF. Here the CDR3 DNA reads TGTGCCAGCAGCCTAGGGGGGACAGGGGGATCCCCTGAAGCTTTCTTT. The whole variable domain, remainder taken from reference TRBV7-9 and TRBJ1-1, is DTGVSQNPRHKITKRGQNVTFRCDPISEHNRLYWYRQTLGQGPEFLTYFQNEAQLEKSRLLSDRFSAERPKGSFSTLEIQRTEQGDSAMYLCASSLGGTGGSPEAFFGQGTRLTVV.

V is TRBV5-1 and J is TRBJ2-4, with 7 positions matching TRBD1. The CDR3 is 14 amino acids. V dropped 0 bases and J dropped 11; count of bases not matched to a gene: 8. Germline-derived CDR1 and CDR2 are SGHRS and YFSETQ. The CDR3 spells CASSLAEYRGLQYF. The DNA for the CDR3 is TGCGCCAGCAGCTTGGCGGAATACAGGGGACTTCAGTACTTC.

The rearrangement links TRBV6-1 to TRBJ1-3; 7 bases align to TRBD1. This CDR3 has 13 residues. The V gene's germline CDR1 is MNHNS and CDR2 SASEGT. With 10 bases clipped from V and 2 bases from J, the junction kept 5 bases outside the gene matches. CDR3 bases: TGTGCCATCTCAGACAGGGCTGGAAACACCATATATTTT. Residues: CAISDRAGNTIYF.

This clone was counted once. The chain employs TRBV11-2 and TRBJ2-5; 7 bases map to TRBD1. The germline V gene has CDR1 SGHAT and CDR2 FQNNGV. V lost 7 bases to trimming and J lost 4 bases; unmatched junction nucleotides: 15. The CDR3 has 16 amino acids. CDR3 loop: CASTRGKGGRRETQYF. The CDR3 coding sequence is TGTGCCAGCACCAGAGGAAAAGGGGGCCGGCGAGAGACCCAGTACTTC.

This rearrangement joins TRBV13 to TRBJ1-4; no clear D gene. The CDR3 runs 17 residues. V lost 0 bases, J lost 8 bases, and 19 bases lay in between. CDR1 is PRHDT, CDR2 FYEKMQ, per germline (reference sequence). The CDR3 nucleotides are TGTGCCAGCAGCTTAGGGAAGGGTAACCTCGCATGGGAAAAACTGTTTTTT. Translated, it gives CASSLGKGNLAWEKLFF.